This T cell receptor beta chain derives from a study of CXCR3-negative and CXCR3-positive naive CD8 T cells. Study information: The libraries together contributed 120 million to 150 million TRB reads, each supplying about 1.5 +/- 0.3 million. Study results and limitations: Fresh PBMCs served for most assays, and CXCR3 expression fell partially after cryopreservation.

The germline gives CDR1 SEHNR, CDR2 FQNEAQ (reference sequence). This CDR3 region has 16 residues. As for this clonotype: Its antigen is not identified.

Sorts that each held 300,000 or so cells were run in triplicate for every CD8+ T cell subset. TRB cDNA was prepared as libraries by UMI-labeled 5' RACE. TCRdb reprocessed the 5' RACE reads, keeping one entry per CDR3 protein, no DNA. The sample table includes tens of thousands of distinct CDR3 sequences. The J gene is TRBJ2-5, the V gene TRBV7-9; TCRdb's assignment of TRBD1 cannot be checked, as there is no DNA. This sequence was found in a human donor in good health. Some clones in this sample may be carry-over from other donors' samples. The material sequenced was naive CXCR3- CD8+ T cells from blood. Stated subset: CD45RO-CCR7+CD27+CD95- naive CD8+ T cells lacking CXCR3 (TNR3-). CDR3 amino acids: CASSLSGQERVETQYF.